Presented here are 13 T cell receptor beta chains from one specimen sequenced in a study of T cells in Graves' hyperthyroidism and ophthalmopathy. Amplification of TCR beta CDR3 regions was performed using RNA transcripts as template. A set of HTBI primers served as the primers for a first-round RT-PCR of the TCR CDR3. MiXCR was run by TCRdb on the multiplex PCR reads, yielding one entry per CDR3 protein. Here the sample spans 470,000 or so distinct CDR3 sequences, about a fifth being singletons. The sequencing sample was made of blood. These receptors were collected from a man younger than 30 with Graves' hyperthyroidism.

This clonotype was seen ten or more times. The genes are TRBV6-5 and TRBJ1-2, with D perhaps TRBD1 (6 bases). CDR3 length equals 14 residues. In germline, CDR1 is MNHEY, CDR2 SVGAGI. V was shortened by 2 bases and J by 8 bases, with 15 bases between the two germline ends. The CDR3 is CASSYTRQVYGYTF. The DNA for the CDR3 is TGTGCCAGCAGTTACACTAGACAGGTCTACGGCTACACCTTC.

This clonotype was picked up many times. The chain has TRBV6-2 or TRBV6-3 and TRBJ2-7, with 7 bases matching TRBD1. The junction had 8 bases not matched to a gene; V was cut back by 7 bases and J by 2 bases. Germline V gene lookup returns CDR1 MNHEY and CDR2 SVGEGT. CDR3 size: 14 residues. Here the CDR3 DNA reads TGTGCCAGCACCCTATCCAGGGGGACCTACGAGCAGTACTTC. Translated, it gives CASTLSRGTYEQYF.

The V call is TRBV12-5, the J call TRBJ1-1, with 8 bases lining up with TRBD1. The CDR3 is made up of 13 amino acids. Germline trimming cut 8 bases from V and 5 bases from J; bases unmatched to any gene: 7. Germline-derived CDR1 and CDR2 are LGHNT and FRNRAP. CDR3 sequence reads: CASLPDRGTEAFF. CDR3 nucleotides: TGTGCTAGTCTCCCTGACAGGGGAACTGAAGCTTTCTTT.

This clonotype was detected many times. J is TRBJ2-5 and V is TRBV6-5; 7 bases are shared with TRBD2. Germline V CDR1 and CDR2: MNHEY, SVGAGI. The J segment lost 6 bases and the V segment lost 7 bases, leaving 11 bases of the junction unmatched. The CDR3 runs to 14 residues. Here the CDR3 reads CASTQSGAGQTQYF. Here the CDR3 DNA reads TGTGCCAGCACCCAGAGCGGGGCGGGGCAGACCCAGTACTTC.

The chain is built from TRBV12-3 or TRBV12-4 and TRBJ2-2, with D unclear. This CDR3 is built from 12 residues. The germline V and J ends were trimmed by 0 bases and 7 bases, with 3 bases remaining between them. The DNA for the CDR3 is TGTGCCAGCAGTTTAGCGGGCGGGGAGCTGTTTTTT. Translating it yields CASSLAGGELFF.

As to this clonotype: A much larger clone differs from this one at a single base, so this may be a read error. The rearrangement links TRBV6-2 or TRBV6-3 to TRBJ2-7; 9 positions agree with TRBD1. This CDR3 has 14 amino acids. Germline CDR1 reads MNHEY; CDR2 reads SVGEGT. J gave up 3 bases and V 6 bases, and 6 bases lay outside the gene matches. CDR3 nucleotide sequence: TGTGCCAGCAGCTACCGGGACAGGGTCTACGAGCAGTACTTC. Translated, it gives CASSYRDRVYEQYF.

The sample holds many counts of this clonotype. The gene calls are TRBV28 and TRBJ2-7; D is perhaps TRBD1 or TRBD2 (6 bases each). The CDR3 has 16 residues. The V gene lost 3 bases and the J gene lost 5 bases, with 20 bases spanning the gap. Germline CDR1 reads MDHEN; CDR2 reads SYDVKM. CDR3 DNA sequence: TGTGCCAGCAGTTTCGACGCCTTAGGGGGAGGTGACGAGCAGTACTTC. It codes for CASSFDALGGGDEQYF.

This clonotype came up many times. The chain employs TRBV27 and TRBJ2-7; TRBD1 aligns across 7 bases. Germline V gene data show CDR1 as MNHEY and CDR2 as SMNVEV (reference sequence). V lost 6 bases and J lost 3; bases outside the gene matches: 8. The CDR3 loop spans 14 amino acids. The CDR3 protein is CASSLQGPSYEQYF. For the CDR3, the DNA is TGTGCCAGCAGCCTACAGGGGCCGAGCTACGAGCAGTACTTC.

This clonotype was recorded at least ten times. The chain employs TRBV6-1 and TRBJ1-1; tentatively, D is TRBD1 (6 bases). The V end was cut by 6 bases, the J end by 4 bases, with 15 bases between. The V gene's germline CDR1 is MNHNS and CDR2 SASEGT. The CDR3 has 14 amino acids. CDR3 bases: TGTGCCAGCAGGCTAGACAGGAAGGTCACTGAAGCTTTCTTT. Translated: CASRLDRKVTEAFF.

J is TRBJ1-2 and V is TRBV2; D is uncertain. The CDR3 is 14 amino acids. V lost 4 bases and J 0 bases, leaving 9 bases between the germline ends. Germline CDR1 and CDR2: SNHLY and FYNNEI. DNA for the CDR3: TGTGCCAGCAGTGTTAGAACTTCTAACTATGGCTACACCTTC. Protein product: CASSVRTSNYGYTF.

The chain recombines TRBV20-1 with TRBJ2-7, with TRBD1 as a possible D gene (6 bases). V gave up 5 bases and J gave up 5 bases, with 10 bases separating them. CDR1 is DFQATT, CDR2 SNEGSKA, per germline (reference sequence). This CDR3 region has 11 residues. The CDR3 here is CSAPGDHEQYF. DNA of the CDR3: TGCAGTGCTCCAGGGGACCACGAGCAGTACTTC.

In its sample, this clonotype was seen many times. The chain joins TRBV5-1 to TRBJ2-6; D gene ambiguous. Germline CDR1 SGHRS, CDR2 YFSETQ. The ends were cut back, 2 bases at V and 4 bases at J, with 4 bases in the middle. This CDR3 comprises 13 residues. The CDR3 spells CASSFLGANVLTF. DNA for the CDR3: TGCGCCAGCAGCTTTTTAGGGGCCAACGTCCTGACTTTC.

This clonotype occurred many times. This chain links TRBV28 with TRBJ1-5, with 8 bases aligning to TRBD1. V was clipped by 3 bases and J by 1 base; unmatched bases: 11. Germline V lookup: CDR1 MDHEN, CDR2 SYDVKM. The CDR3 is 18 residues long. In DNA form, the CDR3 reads TGTGCCAGCAGTTTTTATACGGACAGGGATGAAAGCAATCAGCCCCAGCATTTT. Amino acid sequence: CASSFYTDRDESNQPQHF.